The 15 T cell receptor beta chains given below trace back to one sample, sequenced in a study of neurological immune-mediated disorders. TCRdb reanalysed the 5' RACE reads using MiXCR and keeps one entry per CDR3 protein. The sample shows about 58,000 distinct CDR3 sequences, around 3.6% of them seen only once. The specimen sequenced was PBMCs. These TCRs come from a man between 25 and 39 years old with multiple sclerosis.

This clonotype was detected many times. The V call is TRBV5-1, the J call TRBJ1-1; D gene uncertain. V lost 1 base, J lost 4 bases, and 11 bases lay in between. This CDR3 spans 14 amino acids. In germline, CDR1 is SGHRS, CDR2 YFSETQ. CDR3 in amino acids: CASSLREATTEAFF. In DNA form, the CDR3 reads TGCGCCAGCAGCTTGCGGGAAGCGACCACTGAAGCTTTCTTT.

This clonotype was observed many times. V gene TRBV28 combines with J gene TRBJ2-5; D not resolved. Germline values: CDR1 MDHEN, CDR2 SYDVKM. CDR3 size: 13 residues. V was pared by 3 bases and J by 3 bases, with 8 bases between. In DNA, the CDR3 is TGTGCCAGCAGTTTGTTGGGGAAAGAGACCCAGTACTTC. Its protein product is CASSLLGKETQYF. Full variable domain (missing parts from reference TRBV28 and TRBJ2-5): DVKVTQSSRYLVKRTGEKVFLECVQDMDHENMFWYRQDPGLGLRLIYFSYDVKMKEKGDIPEGYSVSREKKERFSLILESASTNQTSMYLCASSLLGKETQYFGPGTRLLVL.

This clonotype was observed at least ten times. The V gene is TRBV28, the J gene TRBJ2-2; a weak D match, TRBD1 (6 bases). V was shortened by 4 bases and J by 6 bases, with 27 bases between the two germline ends. The germline V gene encodes CDR1 MDHEN and CDR2 SYDVKM. The CDR3 totals 19 residues. This chain's CDR3 is CASSSLRITGSSTAGELFF. The CDR3 nucleotides read TGTGCCAGCAGTTCTTTGCGGATTACAGGGTCTTCCACCGCCGGGGAGCTGTTTTTT.

The sample holds many counts of this clonotype. The chain couples TRBV2 to TRBJ1-1; D is perhaps TRBD1 (5 bases). The CDR3 runs to 13 residues. Germline CDR1 reads SNHLY; CDR2 reads FYNNEI. The V gene lost 8 bases and the J gene lost 1 base, with 11 bases spanning the gap. CDR3: CASPDIKNTEAFF. CDR3 DNA sequence: TGTGCCAGCCCGGACATTAAGAACACTGAAGCTTTCTTT.

This clonotype was counted only a few times. This sequence may be a read error, since a much larger clone differs from it by one base. The chain joins TRBV20-1 to TRBJ1-1; weak D call: TRBD1 (6 bases). Germline V gene data show CDR1 as DFQATT and CDR2 as SNEGSKA (reference sequence). V was pared by 6 bases and J by 4 bases, with 15 bases between. The CDR3 totals 13 residues. DNA for the CDR3: TGCAGTGCGGAGGGGGTTACGGGCACTGAAGCTTTCTTT. Protein sequence: CSAEGVTGTEAFF.

This clonotype was picked up many times. The genes are TRBV3-1 and TRBJ1-5; 7 bases agree with TRBD1. The CDR3 extends over 14 amino acids. The V segment lost 3 bases and the J segment 6 bases; nucleotides outside the gene matches: 5. Germline V lookup: CDR1 LGHDT, CDR2 YNNKEL (reference sequence). The CDR3 sequence is CASSQNQGGQPQHF. CDR3 coding DNA: TGTGCCAGCAGCCAGAATCAGGGGGGTCAGCCCCAGCATTTT. Combining the CDR3 with reference TRBV3-1 and TRBJ1-5 gives the whole variable domain DTAVSQTPKYLVTQMGNDKSIKCEQNLGHDTMYWYKQDSKKFLKIMFSYNNKELIINETVPNRFSPKSPDKAHLNLHINSLELGDSAVYFCASSQNQGGQPQHFGDGTRLSIL.

The table lists this clonotype with many counts. A much larger clone differs by one base, so this may be a read error. CDR3 in amino acids: CASSFEGPGKTIYF. The CDR3 region has the DNA TGCGCCAGCAGCTTTGAGGGACCTGGAAAAACCATATATTTT. The chain combines TRBV5-1 with TRBJ1-3, with D possibly TRBD1 on 5 matching bases. Germline lookup yields CDR1 SGHRS and CDR2 YFSETQ. The length of the CDR3 is 14 residues.

This clonotype was picked up many times. The chain joins TRBV5-1 to TRBJ1-1, with 9 bases that match TRBD1. The V segment lost 0 bases and the J segment 5 bases; nucleotides outside the gene matches: 5. CDR1 is SGHRS and CDR2 is YFSETQ in the germline V gene. This CDR3 region has 15 residues. CDR3 region: CASSLGQGVRTEAFF. For the CDR3, the DNA is TGCGCCAGCAGCTTGGGACAGGGGGTTAGGACTGAAGCTTTCTTT.

This clonotype was recorded many times. V and J are TRBV20-1 and TRBJ2-3; D gene uncertain. CDR3 length equals 11 residues. Germline V gene data show CDR1 as DFQATT and CDR2 as SNEGSKA (reference sequence). V lost 6 bases and J lost 7, with 11 bases in between. The CDR3 coding sequence is TGCAGTGCCTGGGAATCCTATACGCAGTATTTT. Its translation: CSAWESYTQYF.

J is TRBJ2-1 and V is TRBV24-1; D call uncertain. Germline CDR1 is KGHDR and CDR2 is SFDVKD. V was pared by 2 bases and J by 2 bases, with 9 bases between. CDR3 length: 15 residues. The CDR3 reads CATSDSQRAYNEQFF. Written as DNA, the CDR3 is TGTGCCACCAGTGATTCCCAACGCGCCTACAATGAGCAGTTCTTC.

This clonotype has at least ten counts. The chain is built from TRBV20-1 and TRBJ2-3; 10 bases fit TRBD2. The CDR3 loop spans 14 amino acids. The germline V gene encodes CDR1 DFQATT and CDR2 SNEGSKA (reference sequence). J gave up 8 bases and V 6 bases, and 11 bases lay outside the gene matches. The CDR3 DNA sequence: TGCAGTGCACCCCCCGGGACTAGCGCGAGTACGCAGTATTTT. This codes for CSAPPGTSASTQYF.

At least ten counts were recorded for this clonotype. The rearrangement uses TRBV29-1 and TRBJ2-2; unclear D gene. The germline V gene encodes CDR1 SQVTM and CDR2 ANQGSEA. Deletions cut 2 bases from V and 7 bases from J, with 8 bases between. This CDR3 contains 12 residues. CDR3: CSVEKRIGELFF. The CDR3 nucleotides read TGCAGCGTTGAAAAGCGAATCGGGGAGCTGTTTTTT.

The sample holds many counts of this clonotype. CDR3 sequence (DNA): TGCGCCAGCAGCCCAGACAGGGCCTCTGGGGCCAACGTCCTGACTTTC. Its protein is CASSPDRASGANVLTF. This rearrangement joins TRBV5-1 to TRBJ2-6; 7 bases line up with TRBD1. This CDR3 region has 16 residues. Per the germline V gene, CDR1 is SGHRS and CDR2 is YFSETQ. Unmatched junction bases numbered 4, after V lost 4 bases and J lost 0 bases.

This clonotype was seen repeatedly, ten times or more. V gene TRBV5-1 combines with J gene TRBJ2-1; 9 bases agree with TRBD1. V lost 0 bases, J lost 4 bases, and 2 bases stayed unmatched. The CDR3 extends over 15 amino acids. Germline V gives CDR1 SGHRS, CDR2 YFSETQ. The CDR3 reads CASSLEGQGYNEQFF. CDR3 nucleotides: TGCGCCAGCAGCTTGGAGGGACAGGGATACAATGAGCAGTTCTTC.

In regard to this clonotype: One base away lies a much larger clone, so this may be a sequencing read error. The chain joins TRBV10-3 to TRBJ2-7; D uncertain. Germline CDR1 and CDR2: ENHRY and SYGVKD. Trimming pared 10 bases from V and 2 bases from J, leaving 12 bases between. The CDR3 runs to 12 residues. The CDR3 DNA follows: TGTGCCACCTCCCCGAGCGCCTACGAGCAGTACTTC. It encodes CATSPSAYEQYF.